This TCR beta chain was observed in a study of T cells in Graves' hyperthyroidism and ophthalmopathy. Study-level background: Peripheral blood was taken when the disease was first diagnosed, before any treatment began.

Germline V gene sequence: CDR1 SGDLS, CDR2 YYNGEE. Trimming took 2 bases from V and 5 from J, leaving 11 bases between them. The CDR3 has 14 residues. This clonotype showed up just a few times. Diagnosis relied on clinical symptoms, serum thyroxine and TRAb, thyroid ultrasound and orbital computed tomography. TCR beta CDR3 regions were amplified from RNA. First-round RT-PCR of the TCR CDR3 relied on the HTBI primer set. TCRdb processed the multiplex PCR reads anew with MiXCR; each CDR3 protein has one entry. The table lists some 380,000 distinct CDR3 sequences, about 14% of them singletons. The rearrangement joins TRBV9 to TRBJ2-1; TRBD1 might be the D (5 bases). This sequence originates from a man aged 30 to 39 with Graves' hyperthyroidism that later progressed to Graves' ophthalmopathy. Sample: blood. The CDR3 protein is CASSVTVLNNEQFF. CDR3 nucleotide sequence: TGTGCCAGCAGCGTGACAGTTCTCAACAATGAGCAGTTCTTC.